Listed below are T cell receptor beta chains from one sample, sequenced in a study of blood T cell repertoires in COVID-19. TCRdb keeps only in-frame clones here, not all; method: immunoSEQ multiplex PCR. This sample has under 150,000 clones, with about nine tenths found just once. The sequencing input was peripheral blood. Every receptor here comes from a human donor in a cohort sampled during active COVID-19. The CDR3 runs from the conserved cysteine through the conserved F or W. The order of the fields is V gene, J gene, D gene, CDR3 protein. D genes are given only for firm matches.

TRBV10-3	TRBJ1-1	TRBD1	CAISEGQVWDTEAFF
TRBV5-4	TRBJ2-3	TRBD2	CASSPQTSGSDTQYF
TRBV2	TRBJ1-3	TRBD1	CASSDRGASGNTIYF
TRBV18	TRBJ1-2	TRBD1	CASSPPSRTGGFGYTF
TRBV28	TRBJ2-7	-	CASSLVQTYEQYF
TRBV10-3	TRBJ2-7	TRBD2	CAIRGTSGSYEQYF
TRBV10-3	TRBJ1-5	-	CAISESGAGFQPQHF
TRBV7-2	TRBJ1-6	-	CASSLPGYNSPLHF
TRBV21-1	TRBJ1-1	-	CASLTGSRATEAFF
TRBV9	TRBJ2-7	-	CASSREYPLGEQYF
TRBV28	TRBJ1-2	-	CASRERGLSYGYTF
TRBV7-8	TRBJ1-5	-	CASSLEARKQPQHF
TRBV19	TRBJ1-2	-	CASSSGTFNYGYTF
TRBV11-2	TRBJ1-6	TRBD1	CASTQTGGGSPLHF
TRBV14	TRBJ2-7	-	CASSLSYEQYF
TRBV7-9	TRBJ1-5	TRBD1	CASSRSQGAGQPQHF
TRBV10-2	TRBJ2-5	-	CASSVVGEQETQYF
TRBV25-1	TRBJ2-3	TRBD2	CASRARLGLAGTTDTQYF
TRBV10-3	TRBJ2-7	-	CAISDSGSYEQYF
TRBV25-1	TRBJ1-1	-	CASEGGTPLRTTEAFF
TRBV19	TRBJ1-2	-	CASTPSETYGYTF
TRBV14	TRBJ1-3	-	CASSRDRTLSGNTIYF
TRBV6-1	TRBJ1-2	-	CASSEDWAGRVGYTF
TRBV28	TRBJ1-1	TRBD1	CASSFSARGRGNTEAFF
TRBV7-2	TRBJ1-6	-	CASSLGGRVNSPLHF
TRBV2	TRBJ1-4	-	CASSFFNTNEKLFF
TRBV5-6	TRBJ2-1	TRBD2	CASSRLLAGNYNEQFF
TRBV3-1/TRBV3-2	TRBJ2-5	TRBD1	CASSQAAGGRTQYF
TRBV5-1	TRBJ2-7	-	CASSLLSSRANEQYF
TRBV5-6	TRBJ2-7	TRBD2	CASSSASGSPYEQYF
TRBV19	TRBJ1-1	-	CASTRGALNTEAFF
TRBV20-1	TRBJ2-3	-	CSASTSGFTDTQYF
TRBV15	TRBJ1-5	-	CATSRGTENQPQHF
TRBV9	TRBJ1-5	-	CASGRGAGNQPQHF
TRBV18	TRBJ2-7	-	CASSPSVASYEQYF
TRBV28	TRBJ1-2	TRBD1	CASSLDRVVLGYTF
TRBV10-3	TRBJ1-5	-	CAISELGRYSNQPQHF
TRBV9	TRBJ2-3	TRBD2	CASSRSGSTDTQYF
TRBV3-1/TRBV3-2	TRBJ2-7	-	CASSQLATKSYEQYF
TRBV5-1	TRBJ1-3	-	CASSLGTVSGNTIYF
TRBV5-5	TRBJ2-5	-	CASSLELRTAREETQYF
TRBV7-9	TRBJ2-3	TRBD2	CASRVLAGESTDTQYF
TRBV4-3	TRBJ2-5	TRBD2	CASSQDFGGGKETQYF
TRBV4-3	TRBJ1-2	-	CASSPRQPVYGYTF
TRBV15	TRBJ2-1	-	CATSRPGKDGSRNEQFF
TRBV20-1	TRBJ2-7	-	CSARRGYEQYF
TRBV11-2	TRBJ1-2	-	CASSLDPSTNYGYTF